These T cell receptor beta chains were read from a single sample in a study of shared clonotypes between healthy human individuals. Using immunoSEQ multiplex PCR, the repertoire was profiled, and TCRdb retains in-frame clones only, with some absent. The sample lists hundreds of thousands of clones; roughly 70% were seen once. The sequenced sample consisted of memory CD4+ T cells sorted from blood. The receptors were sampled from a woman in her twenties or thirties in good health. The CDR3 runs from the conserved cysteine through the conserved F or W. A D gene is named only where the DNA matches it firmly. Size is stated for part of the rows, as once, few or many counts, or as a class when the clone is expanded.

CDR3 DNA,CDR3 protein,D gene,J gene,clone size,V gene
TGTGCCAGCAGCTGGGCCCCAGCGGAGGATGGGTACGAGCAGTACTTC,CASSWAPAEDGYEQYF,NA,TRBJ2-7,NA,TRBV11-2
TGTGCCAGCAGTCCCCAACACAGATCTAGCAATGAGCAGTTCTTC,CASSPQHRSSNEQFF,NA,TRBJ2-1,NA,TRBV27
TGTGCCAGCAGCGGTGGGGGCACAGATACGCAGTATTTT,CASSGGGTDTQYF,NA,TRBJ2-3,NA,TRBV7-6
TGTGCCAGCAGCCCAACGACAGGGTGGGAGACCCAGTACTTC,CASSPTTGWETQYF,TRBD1,TRBJ2-5,NA,TRBV5-4
TGTGCCAGCAGTTACGGGCACGGGGGGCAGCAGTACTTC,CASSYGHGGQQYF,NA,TRBJ2-5,NA,TRBV6-5
TGTGCCAGCAGCCCAACCTGGAGGGGGCGGACAGATACGCAGTATTTT,CASSPTWRGRTDTQYF,NA,TRBJ2-3,many,TRBV7-9
TGTGCCAGTAGTATTAGCGCAAACCCCCAAGAGACCCAGTACTTC,CASSISANPQETQYF,NA,TRBJ2-5,NA,TRBV19
TGTGCCATCAGTACACCCGGGACAGGGGGGACAGATACGCAGTATTTT,CAISTPGTGGTDTQYF,TRBD1,TRBJ2-3,NA,TRBV10-3
TGTGCCTGGAGTGGACAGACCGGGGAGCTGTTTTTT,CAWSGQTGELFF,NA,TRBJ2-2,NA,TRBV30
TGTGCCAGCACCAGGGTCAATGAGCAGTTCTTC,CASTRVNEQFF,NA,TRBJ2-1,once,TRBV6-1
TGTGCCAGCAGTCGGACAGGGGGATGGCACGAGCAGTACTTC,CASSRTGGWHEQYF,TRBD1,TRBJ2-7,NA,TRBV28
TGTGCCACCAGCCCGACAGGGGAATTGGCCCAGCATTTT,CATSPTGELAQHF,TRBD1,TRBJ1-5,NA,TRBV15
TGCGCCAGCAGTGCCGGGCTAAGCTCCTACAATGAGCAGTTCTTC,CASSAGLSSYNEQFF,NA,TRBJ2-1,NA,TRBV10-2
TGTGCCAGCCTGTCAGCAGGGGCTAGCTACGAGCAGTACTTC,CASLSAGASYEQYF,NA,TRBJ2-7,NA,TRBV7-9
TGTGCCAGCAGTTTCCTCCTAACAGGGAGGGACACTGAAGCTTTCTTT,CASSFLLTGRDTEAFF,NA,TRBJ1-1,NA,TRBV27
TGTGCCAGCAGCCCATCACTAGCGGGAGTTGAGGATGAGCAGTTCTTC,CASSPSLAGVEDEQFF,TRBD2,TRBJ2-1,NA,TRBV25-1
TGTGCCAGCAGCTTTGGGGGAACTAATGAAAAACTGTTTTTT,CASSFGGTNEKLFF,NA,TRBJ1-4,NA,TRBV11-2
TGCGCCAGCAGCTTATCGTCCCCCACGCAAGAGACCCAGTACTTC,CASSLSSPTQETQYF,NA,TRBJ2-5,NA,TRBV5-1
TGTGCCAGCAGCTCCTTGAACGGGAGGAGCACAGATACGCAGTATTTT,CASSSLNGRSTDTQYF,TRBD2,TRBJ2-3,NA,TRBV5-4
TGTGCCAGCACCCTAACGTGGGGCGGATCCACAGATACGCAGTATTTT,CASTLTWGGSTDTQYF,NA,TRBJ2-3,NA,TRBV2